The subject of this entry is one T cell receptor (beta chain). What it binds is unknown. This sample stems from a study of cytomegalovirus exposure and HLA in healthy donors. Study conclusions and caveats: Cytomegalovirus association was listed for around 180 TCR beta chains. In a later analysis, parvovirus B19, influenza, CMV and Epstein-Barr virus appeared linked to several top co-occurrence clusters.

The CDR3 loop spans 15 amino acids. V lost 2 bases, J lost 5 bases, and 14 bases lay in between. Per germline, CDR1 SGHNT and CDR2 YYREEE (reference sequence). Healthy bone marrow donors formed the donor group. Primers: 60 Vbeta forward and 13 Jbeta reverse. Original data processing: As a later analysis found, there were 80 million or so unique TCR beta chains, of which 8.5 million to 13 million were shared. The repertoire was sequenced with immunoSEQ multiplex PCR; TCRdb's copy has only in-frame clones and lacks some. The V and J calls and clone size come from that table; D and trimming were worked out from the DNA. The table records under 150,000 clones, 75% to 85% of them present only once.

The sequencing input was PBMCs. This chain uses TRBV5-4 with TRBJ2-1, with D maybe TRBD2 (6 bases). The source of this sequence is a man aged 50-59 years in good health and CMV-seronegative. For the CDR3, the DNA is TGTGCCAGCAGCTTATCCTCTAGCGCCCACAATGAGCAGTTCTTC. Translated, it gives CASSLSSSAHNEQFF.